The next 4 T cell receptor beta chains were all read from a single sample in a study of blood T cell repertoires in COVID-19. Sequenced by immunoSEQ multiplex PCR; TCRdb stores in-frame clones only, minus some. The sample comprises around 270,000 clones, roughly 89% of which are singletons, and about 0.8% rests with the top ten. Sequencing input: peripheral blood. The receptors were sampled from a man aged 30 to 39 with acute or convalescent COVID-19.

The chain links TRBV28 to TRBJ1-1; perhaps TRBD1 as D (6 bases). Germline CDR1 reads MDHEN; CDR2 reads SYDVKM. This CDR3 region has 14 residues. V gave up 5 bases and J gave up 1 base, with 11 bases separating them. Here the CDR3 reads CASSPDRSNTEAFF. The CDR3 nucleotides read TGTGCCAGCAGTCCGGACAGATCGAACACTGAAGCTTTCTTT.

The rearrangement uses TRBV6-6 and TRBJ1-1; D remains unclear. V lost 4 bases and J 7 bases, leaving 10 bases between the germline ends. The CDR3 is 12 amino acids. Germline CDR1 reads MNHNY; CDR2 reads SVGAGI (reference sequence). CDR3 sequence: CASSFEGVEAFF. CDR3 nucleotide sequence: TGTGCCAGCAGTTTCGAGGGTGTTGAAGCTTTCTTT.

The CDR3 is CASRGTGPQPQHF. DNA for the CDR3: TGTGCCAGCAGGGGGACAGGGCCCCAGCCCCAGCATTTT. V and J are TRBV6-5 and TRBJ1-5; 9 bases agree with TRBD1. Germline CDR1 is MNHEY and CDR2 is SVGAGI. The CDR3 has 13 residues. V lost 6 bases to trimming and J lost 7 bases; unmatched junction nucleotides: 4.

V is TRBV24-1 and J is TRBJ2-1, with TRBD1 matching 8 bases. Germline assignment: CDR1 KGHDR and CDR2 SFDVKD. The J segment lost 0 bases and the V segment lost 4 bases, leaving 4 bases of the junction unmatched. This CDR3 region has 16 residues. This CDR3 reads CATSDPTGGSYNEQFF. The CDR3 DNA is TGTGCCACCAGTGACCCAACAGGGGGCTCCTACAATGAGCAGTTCTTC.